This passage covers 13 T cell receptor beta chains from one sample sequenced in a study of T cells in Graves' hyperthyroidism and ophthalmopathy. RNA transcripts were the template for amplifying TCR beta CDR3 regions. The HTBI set primed first-round TCR CDR3 RT-PCR. TCRdb recomputed calls from the multiplex PCR reads with MiXCR, one row per CDR3 protein. The table records 350,000 or so distinct CDR3 sequences, roughly 20% of them present only once. Sample: blood. Source of these receptors: a woman aged 50 to 60 with Graves' hyperthyroidism.

This clonotype was seen ten or more times. CDR3 protein: CASSFLTSRVDHEAFF. CDR3 bases: TGTGCCAGCAGCTTTCTGACCTCGCGGGTGGACCATGAAGCTTTCTTT. V usage is TRBV7-6 and J usage is TRBJ1-1; the D is unclear. Trimming took off 3 bases at V and 7 bases at J, with 21 bases between the two ends. The CDR3 sequence is 16 residues long. CDR1 SGHVS and CDR2 FNYEAQ come from the germline V gene.

V gene TRBV30 combines with J gene TRBJ1-5; D gene uncertain. Germline assignment: CDR1 GTSNPN and CDR2 SVGIG (reference sequence). The CDR3 has 13 residues. V shed 8 bases and J shed 0 bases, with 11 bases lying between them. The CDR3 region is CAAAGDSNQPQHF. DNA of the CDR3: TGTGCCGCTGCCGGAGATAGCAATCAGCCCCAGCATTTT.

This clonotype appeared a few times. The CDR3 spells CASSLETGGREQFF. The CDR3 nucleotides are TGTGCCAGCAGCTTGGAAACAGGGGGACGTGAGCAGTTCTTC. V gene TRBV5-8 combines with J gene TRBJ2-1; TRBD1 agrees at 8 bases. Per the germline V gene, CDR1 is SGHTS and CDR2 is YDEGEE. With 0 bases clipped from V and 9 bases from J, the junction kept 5 bases outside the gene matches. The CDR3 length is 14 residues.

The V gene is TRBV5-1, the J gene TRBJ2-5; D unresolved. Germline V gene lookup returns CDR1 SGHRS and CDR2 YFSETQ. The CDR3 contains 13 residues. With 3 bases removed from V and 4 bases from J, the gap between germline ends came to 10 bases. The CDR3 nucleotides read TGCGCCAGCAGCTCCAACCGACGAGAGACCCAGTACTTC. Residues: CASSSNRRETQYF. The entire variable domain, with the rest obtained from reference TRBV5-1 and TRBJ2-5, is as follows: KAGVTQTPRYLIKTRGQQVTLSCSPISGHRSVSWYQQTPGQGLQFLFEYFSETQRNKGNFPGRFSGRQFSNSRSEMNVSTLELGDSALYLCASSSNRRETQYFGPGTRLLVL.

The chain is built from TRBV20-1 and TRBJ1-5; D is undetermined. Trimming left V 7 bases short and J 1 base short, with 11 bases between. The CDR3 consists of 13 residues. Germline V CDR1 and CDR2: DFQATT, SNEGSKA (reference sequence). The CDR3 DNA follows: TGCAGTGGGGCGGGAGGGAGCAATCAGCCCCAGCATTTT. Protein sequence: CSGAGGSNQPQHF.

The rearrangement joins TRBV7-8 to TRBJ2-1; tentatively, D is TRBD2 (5 bases). This CDR3 contains 15 residues. V lost 0 bases and J lost 6, with 12 bases in between. In germline, CDR1 is SGHVS, CDR2 FQNEAQ. In DNA, the CDR3 is TGTGCCAGCAGCTTAGCGAGGGATAGGCCCAATGAGCAGTTCTTC. It yields the protein CASSLARDRPNEQFF.

Notes on this clonotype: This could be a read error, since a much larger clone is one nucleotide away. The chain links TRBV12-3 or TRBV12-4 to TRBJ1-2; D unclear. V was pared by 6 bases and J by 8 bases, with 25 bases between. There are 16 residues in the CDR3. In DNA, the CDR3 is TGTGCCAGCAGCCTCGCCAGTGACGGCGGGCCGCGCGGCTACACCTTC. It is translated as CASSLASDGGPRGYTF.

This clonotype was observed a few times. The chain combines TRBV20-1 with TRBJ2-7; 11 nucleotides agree with TRBD2. Trimming at V came to 6 bases and at J to 3 bases, leaving 10 bases not matched to a gene. CDR1 and CDR2 (germline): DFQATT, SNEGSKA (reference sequence). The CDR3 length is 15 residues. The CDR3 region is CSAEGLAESIYEQYF. The CDR3 DNA is TGCAGTGCGGAGGGACTAGCGGAATCTATCTACGAGCAGTACTTC.

The rearrangement links TRBV5-5 to TRBJ2-7; D not resolved. Germline V gives CDR1 SGHKS, CDR2 YYEKEE (reference sequence). The germline V and J ends were trimmed by 2 bases and 2 bases, with 14 bases remaining between them. There are 15 residues in the CDR3. The CDR3 DNA reads TGTGCCAGCAGCTTAGCCCCCCGAAACCCCTACGAGCAGTACTTC. Protein product: CASSLAPRNPYEQYF. Drawing the rest from reference TRBV5-5 and TRBJ2-7, the complete variable domain is DAGVTQSPTHLIKTRGQQVTLRCSPISGHKSVSWYQQVLGQGPQFIFQYYEKEERGRGNFPDRFSARQFPNYSSELNVNALLLGDSALYLCASSLAPRNPYEQYFGPGTRLTVT.

The chain joins TRBV7-3 to TRBJ2-2; TRBD1 agrees at 7 bases. CDR3 length: 16 residues. Per the germline V gene, CDR1 is SGHTA and CDR2 is FQGTGA. V lost 5 bases to trimming and J lost 4 bases; unmatched junction nucleotides: 10. The chain's CDR3 is CASSPGTVAPTGELFF. CDR3 DNA: TGTGCCAGCAGCCCGGGGACAGTCGCCCCCACCGGGGAGCTGTTTTTT.

This clonotype was detected a few times. The V and J genes are TRBV6-1 and TRBJ2-7, with 7 bases identical to TRBD1. Germline CDR1 is MNHNS and CDR2 is SASEGT. This CDR3 is 15 amino acids long. Trimming at V came to 1 base and at J to 2 bases, leaving 5 bases not matched to a gene. The CDR3 DNA sequence: TGTGCCAGCAGTGAAGGTTTGGGACAGACCTACGAGCAGTACGTC. This sequence encodes CASSEGLGQTYEQYV.

V gene TRBV19 combines with J gene TRBJ2-6; D is unclear. Trimming removed 6 bases from V and 3 bases from J, with 9 bases in between. The CDR3 length is 14 residues. CDR1 is LNHDA, CDR2 SQIVND, per germline (reference sequence). In DNA, the CDR3 is TGTGCCAGTAGCCGGGCCGATGGGGCCAACGTCCTGACTTTC. It specifies CASSRADGANVLTF.

The chain joins TRBV11-3 to TRBJ2-2; D remains ambiguous. From germline, CDR1 is SGHNT and CDR2 YENEEA. This CDR3 is 14 amino acids long. The V and J ends lost 2 bases and 4 bases respectively, with 8 bases between them. CDR3 sequence (DNA): TGTGCCAGCAGCTTAAGTTTCAGCACCGGGGAGCTGTTTTTT. This translates into CASSLSFSTGELFF.